The 2 T cell receptor beta chains presented below share a single source sample, sequenced in a study of beta chain features in type 1 diabetes. Of the isolated RNA, all was reverse transcribed, and so the sequenced material was expressed TCRB transcripts. TCRdb's table, derived via immunoSEQ multiplex PCR, lists solely in-frame clones and lacks some. This sample carries roughly 240,000 clones, around 65% of them seen once, and the ten largest clones take 0.053%. Sequencing was done on a sample of naive CD4+ T cells from blood. These receptors were taken from a man aged 25-40 years in good health.

The chain uses TRBV5-1 and TRBJ2-3; D remains ambiguous. CDR1 is SGHRS, CDR2 YFSETQ, per germline. Trimming stripped 1 base from V and 2 bases from J, with 11 bases between. The CDR3 has 15 residues. This CDR3 reads CASSLSQPNTDTQYF. The CDR3 nucleotides are TGCGCCAGCAGCTTGAGCCAGCCTAACACAGATACGCAGTATTTT.

V and J are TRBV18 and TRBJ2-6; 7 bases are shared with TRBD2. Losses at the gene ends were 3 bases for V and 1 base for J; bases not matched to a gene: 9. CDR3 size: 18 residues. Germline lookup yields CDR1 KGHSH and CDR2 LQKENI. The CDR3 sequence is CASSPIRAGESGANVLTF. As DNA, the CDR3 is TGTGCCAGCTCACCCATCAGGGCGGGAGAATCTGGGGCCAACGTCCTGACTTTC.